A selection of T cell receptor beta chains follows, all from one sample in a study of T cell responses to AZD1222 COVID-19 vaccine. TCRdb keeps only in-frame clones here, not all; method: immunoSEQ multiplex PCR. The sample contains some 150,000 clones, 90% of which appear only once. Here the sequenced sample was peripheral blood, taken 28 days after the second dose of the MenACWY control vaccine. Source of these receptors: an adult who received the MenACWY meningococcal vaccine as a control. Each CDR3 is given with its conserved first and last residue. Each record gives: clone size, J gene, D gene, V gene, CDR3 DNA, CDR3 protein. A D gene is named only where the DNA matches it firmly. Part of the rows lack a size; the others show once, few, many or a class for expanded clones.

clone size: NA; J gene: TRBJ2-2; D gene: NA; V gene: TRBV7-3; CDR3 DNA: TGTGCCAGCAGCCCTTTAAACACCGGGGAGCTGTTTTTT; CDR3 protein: CASSPLNTGELFF
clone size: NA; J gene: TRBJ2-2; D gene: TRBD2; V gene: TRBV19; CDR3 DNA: TGTGCCAGTCAGCCGCTAGCGGGAGGGCCGGACACCGGGGAGCTGTTTTTT; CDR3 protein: CASQPLAGGPDTGELFF
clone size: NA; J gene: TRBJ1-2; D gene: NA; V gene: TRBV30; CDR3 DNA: TGTGCCTGGAGACAGGGTTCCTATGGCTACACCTTC; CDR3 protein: CAWRQGSYGYTF
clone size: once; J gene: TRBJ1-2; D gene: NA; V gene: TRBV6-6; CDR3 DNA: TGTGCCAGCATGCCTTACCTTAACTATGGCTACACCTTC; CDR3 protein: CASMPYLNYGYTF
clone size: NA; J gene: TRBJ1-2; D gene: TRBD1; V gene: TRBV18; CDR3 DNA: TGTGCCAGCTCAATTTTTATCCATGACAGGGAGAGATACAGTGGCTACACCTTC; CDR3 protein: CASSIFIHDRERYSGYTF
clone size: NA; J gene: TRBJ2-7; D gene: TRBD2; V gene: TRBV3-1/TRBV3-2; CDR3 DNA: TGTGCCAGCAGCCAAGAAGCCCCTAGCGGGATCCCCAGCGAGCAGTACTTC; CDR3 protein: CASSQEAPSGIPSEQYF
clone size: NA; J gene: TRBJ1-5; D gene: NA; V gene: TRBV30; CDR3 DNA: TGTGCCTGGAGTCCTACGGGACTTTACGTTCAGCCCCAGCATTTT; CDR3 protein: CAWSPTGLYVQPQHF
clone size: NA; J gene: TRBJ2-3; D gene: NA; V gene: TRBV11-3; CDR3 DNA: TGTGCCAGCAGCTTAGAGGGGGCAGATACGCAGTATTTT; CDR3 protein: CASSLEGADTQYF
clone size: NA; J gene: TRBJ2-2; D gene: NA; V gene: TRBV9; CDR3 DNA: TGTGCCAGCAGCTCCCCTTACGGGGAGCTGTTTTTT; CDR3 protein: CASSSPYGELFF
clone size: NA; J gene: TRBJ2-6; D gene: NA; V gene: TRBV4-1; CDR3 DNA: TGCGCCAGCAGCCTATCGGGGCAGGCTGGGGCCAACGTCCTGACTTTC; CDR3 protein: CASSLSGQAGANVLTF
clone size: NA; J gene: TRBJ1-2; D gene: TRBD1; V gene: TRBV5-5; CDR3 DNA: TGTGCCAGCAGCTTGGCCCGGATGGGACAGGATCATGGCTACACCTTC; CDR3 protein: CASSLARMGQDHGYTF
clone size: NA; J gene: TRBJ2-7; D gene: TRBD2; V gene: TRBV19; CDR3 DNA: TGTGCCAGTAGTATTCTTGCGGGAGGGTTCTACGAGCAGTACTTC; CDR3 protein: CASSILAGGFYEQYF
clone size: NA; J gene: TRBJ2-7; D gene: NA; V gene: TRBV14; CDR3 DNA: TGTGCCAGCAGCCAAGTTACGGTCGGCGAGCAGTACTTC; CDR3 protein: CASSQVTVGEQYF
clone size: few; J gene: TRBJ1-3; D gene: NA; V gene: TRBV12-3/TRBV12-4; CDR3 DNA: TGTGCCAGCAGTTTCCACTCTGGAAACACCATATATTTT; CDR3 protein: CASSFHSGNTIYF
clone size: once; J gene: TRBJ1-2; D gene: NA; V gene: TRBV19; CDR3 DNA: TGTGCCAGTAGTATAGACCCCGGAAACTATGGCTACACCTTC; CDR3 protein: CASSIDPGNYGYTF
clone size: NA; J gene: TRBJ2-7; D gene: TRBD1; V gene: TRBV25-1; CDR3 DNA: TGTGCCAGCAGTGGCCAGGGACAGCTGCCTTCACGGGCCTACGAGCAGTACTTC; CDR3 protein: CASSGQGQLPSRAYEQYF
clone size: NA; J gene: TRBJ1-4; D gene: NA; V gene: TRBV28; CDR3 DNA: TGTGCCAGCGCCCGGTCTAATGAAAAACTGTTTTTT; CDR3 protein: CASARSNEKLFF
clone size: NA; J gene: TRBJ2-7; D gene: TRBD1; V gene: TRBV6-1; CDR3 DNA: TGTGCCAGCAGGGAAGGACAGGGCTCCTACGAGCAGTACTTC; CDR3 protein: CASREGQGSYEQYF
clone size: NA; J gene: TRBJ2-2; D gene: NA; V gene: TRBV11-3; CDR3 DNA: TGTGCCAGCACCAAGGAGGCCGGGGAGCTGTTTTTT; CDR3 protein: CASTKEAGELFF
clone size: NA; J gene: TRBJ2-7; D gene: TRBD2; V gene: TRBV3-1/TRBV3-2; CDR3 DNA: TGTGCCAGCAGCCAAGGTCTCGCTAGCGGTTACGAGCAGTACTTC; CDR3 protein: CASSQGLASGYEQYF
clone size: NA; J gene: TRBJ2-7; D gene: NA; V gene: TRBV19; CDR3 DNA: TGTGCCAGTAGCCCTACAGGGGAGGTACGCGAGCAGTACTTC; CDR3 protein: CASSPTGEVREQYF
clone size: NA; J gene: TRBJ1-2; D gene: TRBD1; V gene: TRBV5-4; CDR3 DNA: TGTGCCAGCAGCTCTCCCGGGACAGGTACCCACTATGGCTACACCTTC; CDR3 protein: CASSSPGTGTHYGYTF
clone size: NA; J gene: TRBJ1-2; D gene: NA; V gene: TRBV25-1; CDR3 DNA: TGTGCCAGCAGTGACCCCTCCCTCACGGGGAACTATGGCTACACCTTC; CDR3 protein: CASSDPSLTGNYGYTF
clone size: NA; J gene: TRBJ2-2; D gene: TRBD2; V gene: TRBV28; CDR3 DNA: TGTGCCAGCAGTGGACTAGCCGGGTTGAGAGGCGGCGGGGAGCTGTTTTTT; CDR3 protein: CASSGLAGLRGGGELFF
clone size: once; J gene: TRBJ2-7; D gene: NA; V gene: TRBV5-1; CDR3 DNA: TGCGCCAGCAGCCTCGGGACTCCACACTACGAGCAGTACTTC; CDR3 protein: CASSLGTPHYEQYF
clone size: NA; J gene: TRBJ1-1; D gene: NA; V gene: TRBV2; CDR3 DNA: TGTGCCAGCAGTGAGGAGGGGACCACTGAAGCTTTCTTT; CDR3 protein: CASSEEGTTEAFF
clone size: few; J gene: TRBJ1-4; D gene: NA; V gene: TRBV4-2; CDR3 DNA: TGTGCCAGCAGCTCGCAGCCTAATGAAAAACTGTTTTTT; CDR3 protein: CASSSQPNEKLFF
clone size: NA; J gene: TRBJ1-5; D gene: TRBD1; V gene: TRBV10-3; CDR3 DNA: TGTGCCATCAGACCGGGACAGGGGAATCAGCCCCAGCATTTT; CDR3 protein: CAIRPGQGNQPQHF
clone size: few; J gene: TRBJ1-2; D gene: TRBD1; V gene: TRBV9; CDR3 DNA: TGTGCCAGCAGCACAGCAGACAGGGGGCTAGGCTACACCTTC; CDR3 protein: CASSTADRGLGYTF
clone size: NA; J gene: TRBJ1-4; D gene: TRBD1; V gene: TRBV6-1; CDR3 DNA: TGTGCCAGCAGTGAATCCGTTGGACAGGGTAATGAAAAACTGTTTTTT; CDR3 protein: CASSESVGQGNEKLFF
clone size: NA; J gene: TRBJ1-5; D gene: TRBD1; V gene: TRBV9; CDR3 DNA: TGTGCCAGCAGCGCAGGACAGGGGGGCTCCAATCAGCCCCAGCATTTT; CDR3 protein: CASSAGQGGSNQPQHF
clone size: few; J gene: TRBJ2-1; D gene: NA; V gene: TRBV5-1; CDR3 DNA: TGCGCCAGCAGCTTGGTTGGTGGAGGGGCCTACAATGAGCAGTTCTTC; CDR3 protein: CASSLVGGGAYNEQFF
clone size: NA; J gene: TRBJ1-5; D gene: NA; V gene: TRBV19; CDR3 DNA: TGTGCCAGTAGTACAGGACAGCCTCGGGGATATGGCGATCAGCCCCAGCATTTT; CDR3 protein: CASSTGQPRGYGDQPQHF
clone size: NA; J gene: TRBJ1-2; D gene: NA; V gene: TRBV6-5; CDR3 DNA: TGTGCCAGCAGCCTTGTTCAGGCCCCCTATGGCTACACCTTC; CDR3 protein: CASSLVQAPYGYTF
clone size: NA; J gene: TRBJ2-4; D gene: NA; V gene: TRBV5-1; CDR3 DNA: TGCGCCAGCAGCCCCCAGGGTAGTATAAGCATTCAGTACTTC; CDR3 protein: CASSPQGSISIQYF
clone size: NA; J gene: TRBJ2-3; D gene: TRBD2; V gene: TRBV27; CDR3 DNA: TGTGCCAGCAGCCAACCGGGACTAGCAGCGGGAGATACGCAGTATTTT; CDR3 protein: CASSQPGLAAGDTQYF
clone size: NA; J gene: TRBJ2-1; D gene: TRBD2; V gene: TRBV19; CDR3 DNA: TGTGCCACGGGACTAGCGGGAGGCGTGTACAATGAGCAGTTCTTC; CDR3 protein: CATGLAGGVYNEQFF
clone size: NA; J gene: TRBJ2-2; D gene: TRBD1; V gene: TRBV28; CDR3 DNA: TGTGCCAGCAGTCAAACGACAGGGGCGGGCACCGGGGAGCTGTTTTTT; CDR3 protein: CASSQTTGAGTGELFF
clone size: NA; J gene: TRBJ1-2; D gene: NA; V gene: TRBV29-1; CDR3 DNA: TGCAGCGTTGGGGAGGATAATGGTTATGGCTACACCTTC; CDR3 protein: CSVGEDNGYGYTF
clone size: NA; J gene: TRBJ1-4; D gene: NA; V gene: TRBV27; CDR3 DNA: TGTGCCAGCAGTCCTTCGGCAGGGGCGTACGAAAAACTGTTTTTT; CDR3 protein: CASSPSAGAYEKLFF
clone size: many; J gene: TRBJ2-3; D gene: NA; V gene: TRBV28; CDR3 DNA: TGTGCCAGCAATGCAGGCGATTCTAGCACAGATACGCAGTATTTT; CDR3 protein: CASNAGDSSTDTQYF
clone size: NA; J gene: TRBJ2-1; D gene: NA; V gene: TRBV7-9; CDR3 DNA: TGTGCCAGCAGGGGTGGGGAGCAGTTCTTC; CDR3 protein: CASRGGEQFF
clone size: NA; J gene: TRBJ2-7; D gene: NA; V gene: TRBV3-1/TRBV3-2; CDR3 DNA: TGTGCCAGCAGCCAGTATCAGGTGATCTACGAGCAGTACTTC; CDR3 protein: CASSQYQVIYEQYF
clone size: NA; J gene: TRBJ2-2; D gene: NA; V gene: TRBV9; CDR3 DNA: TGTGCCAGCAGCGACACTAGTAGAGGCGCCGGGGAGCTGTTTTTT; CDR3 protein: CASSDTSRGAGELFF
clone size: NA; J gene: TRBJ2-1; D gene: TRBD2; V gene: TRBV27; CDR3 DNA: TGTGCCAGCAGCCGACTAGCGGGCTACAATGAGCAGTTCTTC; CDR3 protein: CASSRLAGYNEQFF
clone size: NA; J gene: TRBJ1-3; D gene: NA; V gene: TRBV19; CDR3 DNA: TGTGCCAGTAGTATAGGTCCATCTGGAAGCGCCATATATTTT; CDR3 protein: CASSIGPSGSAIYF
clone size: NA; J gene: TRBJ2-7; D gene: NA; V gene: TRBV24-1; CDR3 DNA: TGTGCCACCAGGGGCCCCCTAGGCGAGCAGTACTTC; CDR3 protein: CATRGPLGEQYF
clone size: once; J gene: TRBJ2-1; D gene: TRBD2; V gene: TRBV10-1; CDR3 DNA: TGCGCCAGCAGTGAGGGGTTACTAGCGGGAGGGTACAATGAGCAGTTCTTC; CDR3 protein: CASSEGLLAGGYNEQFF
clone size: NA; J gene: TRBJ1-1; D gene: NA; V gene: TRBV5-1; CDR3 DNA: TGCGCCAGCAGCTTGGTGCCAGGCTCAGCCACTGAAGCTTTCTTT; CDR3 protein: CASSLVPGSATEAFF
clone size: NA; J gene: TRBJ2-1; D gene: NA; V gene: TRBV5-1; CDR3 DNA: TGCGCCAGCAGCCCAAACTGGTCAGATGAGCAGTTCTTC; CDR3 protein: CASSPNWSDEQFF
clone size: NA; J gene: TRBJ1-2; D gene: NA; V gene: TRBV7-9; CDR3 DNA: TGTGCCAGCAGCTCTCACAGCATTAACTATGGCTACACCTTC; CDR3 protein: CASSSHSINYGYTF
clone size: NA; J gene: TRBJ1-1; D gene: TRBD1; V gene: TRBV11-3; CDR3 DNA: TGTGCCAGCAGCGAGGACAGGCGGGAAGCTTTCTTT; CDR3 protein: CASSEDRREAFF
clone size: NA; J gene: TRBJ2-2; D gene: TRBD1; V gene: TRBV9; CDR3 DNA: TGTGCCAGCAGCGCTTACCTGGGACAGACAAGGGGGGAGCTGTTTTTT; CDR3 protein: CASSAYLGQTRGELFF
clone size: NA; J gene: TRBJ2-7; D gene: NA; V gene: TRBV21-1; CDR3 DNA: TGTCCTGACTCAAGGGACGAGCAGTACTTC; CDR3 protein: CPDSRDEQYF
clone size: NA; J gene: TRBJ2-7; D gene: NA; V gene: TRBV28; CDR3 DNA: TGTGCCAGCAACAATCCAGGCTACGAGCAGTACTTC; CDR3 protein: CASNNPGYEQYF